These T cell receptor beta chains were read from a single sample in a study of identical twins. TCRdb redid the calling of the 5' RACE reads with MiXCR, one entry per CDR3 protein. The table has about 240,000 distinct CDR3 sequences, 6% to 8.5% seen once. This sample also appeared in a second study, on yellow fever vaccine responses in identical twins.

Input material: CD8+ T cells sorted from blood. All receptors derive from a woman under 30 in good health. Both conserved end residues are part of each CDR3. The D gene is left open where the match is weak. Only part of the rows carry a size: once, few, many, or a class if the clone is expanded.

len: 16
j_gene: TRBJ2-1
d_gene: -
abundance: -
v_gene: TRBV28
CDR3aa: CASSPEGFSSYNEQFF
CDR3nt: TGTGCCAGCAGTCCGGAGGGGTTCAGCTCCTACAATGAGCAGTTCTTC

len: 20
j_gene: TRBJ2-6
d_gene: -
abundance: -
v_gene: TRBV9
CDR3aa: CASSPLTSRGISSGANVLTF
CDR3nt: TGTGCCAGCAGCCCTCTTACTAGCCGGGGTATAAGCTCTGGGGCCAACGTCCTGACTTTC

len: 15
j_gene: TRBJ2-6
d_gene: -
abundance: few
v_gene: TRBV7-2
CDR3aa: CASSLVDSGANVLTF
CDR3nt: TGTGCCAGCAGCTTAGTTGACTCTGGGGCCAACGTCCTGACTTTC

len: 15
j_gene: TRBJ1-2
d_gene: TRBD1
abundance: few
v_gene: TRBV5-5
CDR3aa: CASSSSTQDRAGYTF
CDR3nt: TGTGCCAGCAGCTCTTCTACCCAAGACAGGGCCGGCTACACCTTC

len: 18
j_gene: TRBJ2-1
d_gene: -
abundance: few
v_gene: TRBV24-1
CDR3aa: CATSDSKWRTPAGNEQFF
CDR3nt: TGTGCCACCAGTGATTCCAAGTGGAGGACCCCCGCGGGCAATGAGCAGTTCTTC

len: 13
j_gene: TRBJ2-7
d_gene: -
abundance: few
v_gene: TRBV12-3/TRBV12-4
CDR3aa: CASSFRRYYEQYF
CDR3nt: TGTGCCAGCAGTTTTAGGCGGTACTACGAGCAGTACTTC

len: 16
j_gene: TRBJ2-7
d_gene: TRBD2
abundance: -
v_gene: TRBV7-9
CDR3aa: CASSGRGTSGSDEQYF
CDR3nt: TGTGCCAGCAGCGGAAGAGGGACTAGCGGGAGCGACGAGCAGTACTTC

len: 14
j_gene: TRBJ2-3
d_gene: -
abundance: few
v_gene: TRBV7-9
CDR3aa: CASSSGPSTDTQYF
CDR3nt: TGTGCCAGCAGCTCCGGGCCTAGCACAGATACGCAGTATTTT

len: 15
j_gene: TRBJ2-1
d_gene: -
abundance: -
v_gene: TRBV2
CDR3aa: CASKSGWSSYNEQFF
CDR3nt: TGTGCCAGCAAATCCGGTTGGAGCTCCTACAATGAGCAGTTCTTC

len: 14
j_gene: TRBJ2-2
d_gene: -
abundance: many
v_gene: TRBV5-1
CDR3aa: CASNVGANTGELFF
CDR3nt: TGCGCCAGCAACGTCGGAGCGAACACCGGGGAGCTGTTTTTT

len: 14
j_gene: TRBJ2-1
d_gene: -
abundance: few
v_gene: TRBV27
CDR3aa: CASSLRPAGNEQFF
CDR3nt: TGTGCCAGCAGCCTACGGCCAGCGGGTAATGAGCAGTTCTTC